The rows below give T cell receptor beta chains drawn from one sample of a study of blood T cell repertoires in COVID-19. Only in-frame clones appear in the TCRdb table, and some are missing; sequencing was by immunoSEQ multiplex PCR. The top ten clones hold about 5% of a sample with 40,000 or so clones, 65% to 90% of them seen once. The sequencing sample was made of peripheral blood. Receptor source: a man aged 40-50 years with active COVID-19. The CDR3 runs from the conserved cysteine through the conserved F or W. Each record gives: clone size, V gene, D gene, J gene, CDR3 DNA, CDR3 protein. A D gene is named only where the DNA matches it firmly. Only part of the rows carry a size: once, few, many, or a class if the clone is expanded.

>-|TRBV7-2|TRBD1|TRBJ1-2
TGTGCCAGCAGCTTAAAAGGGACAGGGGACTATGGCTACACCTTC
CASSLKGTGDYGYTF
>once|TRBV27|TRBD1|TRBJ2-7
TGTGCCAGCAGTTCGTTCCTGACAGGGGCGTCGTACGAGCAGTACTTC
CASSSFLTGASYEQYF
>-|TRBV6-5|-|TRBJ1-2
TGTGCCAGCAGTCGAGCTAACTATGGCTACACCTTC
CASSRANYGYTF
>once|TRBV7-8|-|TRBJ2-2
TGTGCCAGCAGCCGCCCCTTTAACACCGGGGAGCTGTTTTTT
CASSRPFNTGELFF
>-|TRBV5-1|-|TRBJ2-3
TGCGCCAGCAGCTTGGATTGGGCGGGGATCACAGATACGCAGTATTTT
CASSLDWAGITDTQYF
>-|TRBV5-5|-|TRBJ1-5
TGTGCCAGCAGCTTGGCGCTCGGCAGGATCACCAATCAGCCCCAGCATTTT
CASSLALGRITNQPQHF
>-|TRBV29-1|TRBD2|TRBJ2-1
TGCAGCCTAGGACTAGCGGGAGTTGGTGAGCAGTTCTTC
CSLGLAGVGEQFF
>-|TRBV28|TRBD2|TRBJ2-7
TGTGCCAGCAGTTTCCCCGGGGGGAGAGGCTACGAGCAGTACTTC
CASSFPGGRGYEQYF
>-|TRBV10-1|TRBD2|TRBJ2-7
TGCGCCAGCAGTGAGTCTTGGACTAGCGGGACCTACGAGCAGTACTTC
CASSESWTSGTYEQYF
>-|TRBV6-1|-|TRBJ1-4
TGTGCCAGCAGTGAATATCGGGGAGAGGAAAAACTGTTTTTT
CASSEYRGEEKLFF
>-|TRBV3-1/TRBV3-2|-|TRBJ2-1
TGTGCCAGCAGCCTCGAGGGAGATTCCTACAATGAGCAGTTCTTC
CASSLEGDSYNEQFF
>-|TRBV12-3/TRBV12-4|-|TRBJ2-1
TGTGCCAGCACCAACAGGGCCCCGGGGGAGCAGTTCTTC
CASTNRAPGEQFF
>-|TRBV11-3|-|TRBJ2-3
TGTGCCAGCAGCCTGGGGGGGGCAGGCACAGATACGCAGTATTTT
CASSLGGAGTDTQYF
>-|TRBV15|TRBD2|TRBJ2-1
TGTGCCACCAGCTTGGGACTAGCGGGCTGGAATGAGCAGTTCTTC
CATSLGLAGWNEQFF
>-|TRBV9|TRBD2|TRBJ2-2
TGTGCCAGCGGAAAAGGGACTAGCGTGGACACCGGGGAGCTGTTTTTT
CASGKGTSVDTGELFF
>-|TRBV11-2|TRBD1|TRBJ2-7
TGTGCCAGCAGCGGGAACAGGGGCGAGCAGTACTTC
CASSGNRGEQYF